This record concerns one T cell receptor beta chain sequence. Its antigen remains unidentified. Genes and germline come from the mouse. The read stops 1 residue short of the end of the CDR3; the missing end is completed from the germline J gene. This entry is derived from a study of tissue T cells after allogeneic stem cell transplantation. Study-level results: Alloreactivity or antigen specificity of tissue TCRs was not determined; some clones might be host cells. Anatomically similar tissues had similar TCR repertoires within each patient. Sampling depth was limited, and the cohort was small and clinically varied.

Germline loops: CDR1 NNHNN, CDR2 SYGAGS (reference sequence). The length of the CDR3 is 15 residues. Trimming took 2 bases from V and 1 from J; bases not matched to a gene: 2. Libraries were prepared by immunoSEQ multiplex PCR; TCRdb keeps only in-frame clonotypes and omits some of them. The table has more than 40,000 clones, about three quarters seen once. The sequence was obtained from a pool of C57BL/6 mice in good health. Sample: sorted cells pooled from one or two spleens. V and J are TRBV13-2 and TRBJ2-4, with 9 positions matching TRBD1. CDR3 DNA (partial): TGTGCCAGCGGTGAGGGACAGGGCCGTCAAAACACCTTGTAC. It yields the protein CASGEGQGRQNTLY. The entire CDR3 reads CASGEGQGRQNTLYF.